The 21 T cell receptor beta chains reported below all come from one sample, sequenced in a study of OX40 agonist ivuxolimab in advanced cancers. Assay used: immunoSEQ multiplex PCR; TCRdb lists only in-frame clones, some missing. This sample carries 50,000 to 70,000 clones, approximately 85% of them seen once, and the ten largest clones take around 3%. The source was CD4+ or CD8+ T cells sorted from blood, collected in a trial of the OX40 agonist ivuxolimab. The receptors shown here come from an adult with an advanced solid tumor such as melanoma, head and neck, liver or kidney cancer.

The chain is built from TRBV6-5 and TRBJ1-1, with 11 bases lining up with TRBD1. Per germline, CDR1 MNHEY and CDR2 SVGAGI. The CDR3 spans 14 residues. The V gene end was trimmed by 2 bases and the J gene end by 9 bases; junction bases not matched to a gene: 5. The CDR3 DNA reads TGTGCCAGCAGTTACAAAGGGACAGGGGGTAAAGCTTTCTTT. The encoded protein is CASSYKGTGGKAFF.

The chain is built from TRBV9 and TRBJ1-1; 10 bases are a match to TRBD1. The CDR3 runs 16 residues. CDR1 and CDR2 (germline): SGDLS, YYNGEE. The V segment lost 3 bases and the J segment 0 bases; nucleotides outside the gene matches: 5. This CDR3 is CASSAGTGVLNTEAFF. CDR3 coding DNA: TGTGCCAGCAGCGCCGGGACAGGGGTATTGAACACTGAAGCTTTCTTT. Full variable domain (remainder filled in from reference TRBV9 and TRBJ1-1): DSGVTQTPKHLITATGQRVTLRCSPRSGDLSVYWYQQSLDQGLQFLIQYYNGEERAKGNILERFSAQQFPDLHSELNLSSLELGDSALYFCASSAGTGVLNTEAFFGQGTRLTVV.

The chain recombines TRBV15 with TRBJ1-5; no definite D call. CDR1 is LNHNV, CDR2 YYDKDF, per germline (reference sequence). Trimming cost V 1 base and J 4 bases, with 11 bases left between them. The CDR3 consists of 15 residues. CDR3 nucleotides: TGTGCCACCAGCAGAGGGGGAGGCGGTAATCAGCCCCAGCATTTT. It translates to CATSRGGGGNQPQHF.

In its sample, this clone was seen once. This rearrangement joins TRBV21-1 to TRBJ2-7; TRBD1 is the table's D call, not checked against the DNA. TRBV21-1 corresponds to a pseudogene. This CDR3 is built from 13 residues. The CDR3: CASSSRQGVEQYF. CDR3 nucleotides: TGTGCCAGCAGCTCCCGTCAGGGGGTCGAGCAGTACTTC.

The CDR3: CAIRQGLSGNTIYF. CDR3 nucleotides: TGTGCGATTAGACAGGGACTCTCTGGAAACACCATATATTTT. This chain links TRBV6-1 with TRBJ1-3; 7 bases align to TRBD1. The CDR3 runs 14 residues. Germline V lookup: CDR1 MNHNS, CDR2 SASEGT.

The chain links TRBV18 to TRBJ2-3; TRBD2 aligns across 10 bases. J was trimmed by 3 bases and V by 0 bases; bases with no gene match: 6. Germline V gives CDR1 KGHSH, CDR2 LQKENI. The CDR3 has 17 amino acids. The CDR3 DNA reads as TGTGCCAGCTCACCACCCTCTAGCGGGGGAGTGACAGATACGCAGTATTTT. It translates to CASSPPSSGGVTDTQYF.

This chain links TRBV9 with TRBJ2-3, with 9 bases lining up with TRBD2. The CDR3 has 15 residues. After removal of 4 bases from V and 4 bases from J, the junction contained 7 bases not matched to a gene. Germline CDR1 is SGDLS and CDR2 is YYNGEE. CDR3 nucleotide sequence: TGTGCCAGCAGCCCCTTAGCGGGGGTGGCAGATACGCAGTATTTT. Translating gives CASSPLAGVADTQYF.

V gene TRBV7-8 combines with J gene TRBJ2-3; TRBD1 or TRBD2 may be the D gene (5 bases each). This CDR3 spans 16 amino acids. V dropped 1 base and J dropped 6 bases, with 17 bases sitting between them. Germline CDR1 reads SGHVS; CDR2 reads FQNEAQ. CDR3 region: CASSLVQGTRRDTQYF. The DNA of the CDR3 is TGTGCCAGCAGCTTAGTCCAAGGGACCAGGCGGGATACGCAGTATTTT.

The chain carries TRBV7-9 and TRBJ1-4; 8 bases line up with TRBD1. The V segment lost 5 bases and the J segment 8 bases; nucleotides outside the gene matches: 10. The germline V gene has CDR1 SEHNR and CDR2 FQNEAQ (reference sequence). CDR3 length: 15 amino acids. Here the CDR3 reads CASSPLDRGQEKLFF. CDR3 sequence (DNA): TGTGCCAGCAGCCCTTTAGACAGGGGTCAGGAAAAACTGTTTTTT.

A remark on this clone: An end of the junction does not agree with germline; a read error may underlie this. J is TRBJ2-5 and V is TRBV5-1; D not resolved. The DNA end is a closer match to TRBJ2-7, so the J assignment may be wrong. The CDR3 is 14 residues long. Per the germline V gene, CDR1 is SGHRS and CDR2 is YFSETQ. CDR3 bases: TGCGCCAGCAGCTTCGACCAAGGCTCCAACGAGCAGTACTTC. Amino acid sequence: CASSFDQGSNEQYF.

CDR3 sequence: CASSNREAYEQYF. As DNA, the CDR3 is TGTGCCAGTAGCAACAGGGAGGCCTACGAGCAGTACTTC. The gene calls are TRBV19 and TRBJ2-7; either TRBD1 or TRBD2 may supply D (6 bases each). V lost 6 bases, J lost 2 bases, and 11 bases lay in between. This CDR3 is 13 amino acids long. Germline-derived CDR1 and CDR2 are LNHDA and SQIVND (reference sequence).

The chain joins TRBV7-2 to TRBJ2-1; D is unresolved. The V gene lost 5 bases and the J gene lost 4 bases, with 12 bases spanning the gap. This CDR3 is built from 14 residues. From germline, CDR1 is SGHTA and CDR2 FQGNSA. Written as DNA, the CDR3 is TGTGCCAGCAGCCCGGAAGTAGATTACAATGAGCAGTTCTTC. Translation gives CASSPEVDYNEQFF.

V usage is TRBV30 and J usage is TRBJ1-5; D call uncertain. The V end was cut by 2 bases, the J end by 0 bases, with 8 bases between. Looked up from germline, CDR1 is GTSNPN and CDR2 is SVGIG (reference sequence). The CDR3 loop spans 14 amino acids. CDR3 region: CAWSSTFSNQPQHF. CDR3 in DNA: TGTGCCTGGAGTTCTACGTTTAGCAATCAGCCCCAGCATTTT.

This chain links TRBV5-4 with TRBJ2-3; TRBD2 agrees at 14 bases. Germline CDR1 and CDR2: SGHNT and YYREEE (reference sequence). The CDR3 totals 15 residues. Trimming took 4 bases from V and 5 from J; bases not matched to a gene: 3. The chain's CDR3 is CASSTGLAGEDTQYF. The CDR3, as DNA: TGTGCCAGCAGCACGGGACTAGCGGGAGAAGATACGCAGTATTTT.

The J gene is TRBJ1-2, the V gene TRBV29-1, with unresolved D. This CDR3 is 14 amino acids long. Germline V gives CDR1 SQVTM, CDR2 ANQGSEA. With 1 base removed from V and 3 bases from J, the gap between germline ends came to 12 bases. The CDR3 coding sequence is TGCAGCGTTGAAGTCCCCGACGGGGACTATGGCTACACCTTC. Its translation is CSVEVPDGDYGYTF.

The CDR3 DNA follows: TGTGCCAGTAGGTCACAGGGAGGGTGGACTGAAGCTTTCTTT. Amino acid sequence: CASRSQGGWTEAFF. The chain recombines TRBV19 with TRBJ1-1, with D perhaps matching TRBD1 (6 bases). Germline CDR1 and CDR2: LNHDA and SQIVND (reference sequence). This CDR3 is built from 14 residues. The V end lost 6 bases, the J end lost 5 bases, and 16 bases lay between the germline ends.

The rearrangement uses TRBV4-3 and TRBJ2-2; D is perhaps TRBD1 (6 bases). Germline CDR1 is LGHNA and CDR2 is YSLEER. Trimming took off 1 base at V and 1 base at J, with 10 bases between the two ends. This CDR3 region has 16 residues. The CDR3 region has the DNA TGCGCCAGCAGCCAAGTGGGCAGGGGGAACACCGGGGAGCTGTTTTTT. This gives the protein CASSQVGRGNTGELFF.

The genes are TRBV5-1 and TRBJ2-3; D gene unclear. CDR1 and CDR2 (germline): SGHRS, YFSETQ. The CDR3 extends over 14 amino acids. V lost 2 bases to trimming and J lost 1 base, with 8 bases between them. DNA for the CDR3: TGCGCCAGCAGCTTTTTAAGGGGCACAGATACGCAGTATTTT. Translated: CASSFLRGTDTQYF.

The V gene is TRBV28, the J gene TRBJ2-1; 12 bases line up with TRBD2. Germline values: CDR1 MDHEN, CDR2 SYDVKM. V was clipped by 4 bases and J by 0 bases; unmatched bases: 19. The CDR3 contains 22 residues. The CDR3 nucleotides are TGTGCCAGCAGTTGGACTTACCACGATTCTCGGACTAGCGGGGCCTCCTACAATGAGCAGTTCTTC. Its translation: CASSWTYHDSRTSGASYNEQFF.

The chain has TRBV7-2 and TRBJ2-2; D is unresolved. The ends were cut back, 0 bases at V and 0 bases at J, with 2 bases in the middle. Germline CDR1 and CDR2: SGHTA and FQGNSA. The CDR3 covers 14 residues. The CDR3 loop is CASSLAANTGELFF. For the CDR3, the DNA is TGTGCCAGCAGCTTAGCAGCGAACACCGGGGAGCTGTTTTTT.

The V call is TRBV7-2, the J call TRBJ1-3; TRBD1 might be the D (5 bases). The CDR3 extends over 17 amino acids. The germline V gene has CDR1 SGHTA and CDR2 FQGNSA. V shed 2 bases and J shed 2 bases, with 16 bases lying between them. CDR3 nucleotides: TGTGCCAGCAGCTTAAGGTCAGGGTTGGGAACTGGAAACACCATATATTTT. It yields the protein CASSLRSGLGTGNTIYF.